This T cell receptor beta chain emerged from a study of cytomegalovirus exposure and HLA in healthy donors. Germline CDR1 reads LNHDA; CDR2 reads SQIVND (reference sequence). The germline V and J ends were trimmed by 1 base and 7 bases, with 22 bases remaining between them. The CDR3 covers 17 residues. Profiled with immunoSEQ multiplex PCR; TCRdb holds only in-frame clones, not every one. The sample contains under 100,000 clones, approximately 88% of which appear only once. The V and J genes are TRBV19 and TRBJ1-2; no clear D. Sequenced: PBMCs. This TCR came from a woman under 30 in good health and CMV-seropositive. For the CDR3, the DNA is TGTGCCAGTAGTATAGTTCATTTCACAGAATCTGGCTCTGGCTACACCTTC. Translation gives CASSIVHFTESGSGYTF.